The rows below give T cell receptor beta chains drawn from one sample of a study of cytomegalovirus exposure and HLA in healthy donors. The method was immunoSEQ multiplex PCR; TCRdb's version includes in-frame clones alone and lacks a portion of them. The sample shows some 200,000 clones, around four fifths of them seen only once. The sample consisted of PBMCs. These receptors originate from a woman aged 50 to 65 in good health and CMV-seropositive. CDR3s include the opening cysteine and the closing phenylalanine or tryptophan. A D gene is named only where the DNA matches it firmly. Where a row states a size, it is once, few, many or the class of an expanded clone; other rows omit it.

j_gene,v_gene,abundance,d_gene,CDR3aa,CDR3nt
TRBJ2-3,TRBV10-3,-,TRBD2,CAITSGRDTQYF,TGTGCCATCACAAGCGGGAGAGATACGCAGTATTTT
TRBJ2-1,TRBV19,-,TRBD2,CASRLAVPYNEQFF,TGTGCCAGTAGACTAGCGGTACCCTACAATGAGCAGTTCTTC
TRBJ2-7,TRBV6-5,-,-,CASSYSGSSYEQYF,TGTGCCAGCAGTTACAGCGGTAGCTCCTACGAGCAGTACTTC
TRBJ1-2,TRBV29-1,-,TRBD1,CSAGPGQGDGGYTF,TGCAGCGCGGGGCCGGGACAGGGGGACGGTGGCTACACCTTC
TRBJ1-4,TRBV5-4,-,TRBD1,CASSSTGESEKLFF,TGTGCCAGCAGCTCCACAGGGGAATCTGAAAAACTGTTTTTT
TRBJ2-7,TRBV7-6,-,TRBD2,CASSLASTSGQREQYF,TGTGCCAGCAGCTTAGCCTCGACTAGCGGGCAGAGGGAGCAGTACTTC
TRBJ2-7,TRBV28,few,TRBD2,CASRTSGYEQYF,TGTGCCAGCCGGACTAGCGGCTACGAGCAGTACTTC
TRBJ2-1,TRBV15,-,TRBD2,CATSRGLAGGSNEQFF,TGTGCCACCAGCAGAGGACTAGCGGGGGGGTCGAATGAGCAGTTCTTC
TRBJ2-5,TRBV6-5,few,TRBD1,CASSQGTGQETQYF,TGTGCCAGCAGCCAAGGGACAGGCCAAGAGACCCAGTACTTC
TRBJ2-3,TRBV27,-,-,CASSSGRGDTQYF,TGTGCCAGCAGTTCGGGACGGGGGGATACGCAGTATTTT
TRBJ2-7,TRBV7-9,-,-,CASRIQGEGYEQYF,TGTGCCAGCAGAATACAAGGGGAAGGCTACGAGCAGTACTTC
TRBJ2-3,TRBV2,-,TRBD1,CASSVGDRGRSDTQYF,TGTGCCAGCAGTGTAGGGGACAGGGGGCGTTCGGATACGCAGTATTTT
TRBJ2-3,TRBV2,-,-,CASSEATRGTDTQYF,TGTGCCAGCAGTGAGGCTACTAGAGGCACAGATACGCAGTATTTT
TRBJ2-7,TRBV10-2,-,-,CASLSSASYEQYF,TGCGCCAGCCTATCTAGCGCGTCCTACGAGCAGTACTTC
TRBJ1-1,TRBV28,once,-,CASSWEGVGNTEAFF,TGTGCCAGCAGTTGGGAGGGAGTCGGGAACACTGAAGCTTTCTTT
TRBJ2-5,TRBV11-2,-,TRBD1,CASSLGQGETQYF,TGTGCCAGCAGCCTTGGACAGGGAGAGACCCAGTACTTC
TRBJ2-1,TRBV28,-,-,CASSESSARGANEQFF,TGTGCCAGCAGTGAGTCTAGCGCCCGGGGCGCCAATGAGCAGTTCTTC
TRBJ2-2,TRBV6-1,-,-,CASRSSQAWSRLFF,TGTGCCAGCAGATCTTCCCAGGCGTGGTCCCGGCTGTTTTTT